The 12 T cell receptor beta chains listed next were all sequenced from one sample in a study of vaccination and CD4 T cells after COVID-19. No antigen has been assigned to these receptors. The Oncomine TCR Beta short-read assay sequenced DNA from cultured CD4+ T cells. Using its own MiXCR run on the PCR reads, TCRdb lists one record per CDR3 protein. The sample records 3,000 to 4,000 distinct CDR3 sequences, less than 45% being singletons. Treatment here: roughly 11-day PBMC culture with coronavirus spike peptide pools or control peptides (ViraFEST assay). Specimen: CD4+ T cells from blood, cultured in vitro. These receptors all come from a human donor who had recovered from COVID-19.

A word on this clonotype: The DNA is omitted, as the CDR3 cannot be located on it reliably, and the CDR3 follows TCRdb's listing. CDR3 sequence: CISVSEAPRSGNSPLHF. The rearrangement joins TRBV7-5 to TRBJ1-6; the D call of TRBD1 is as the table states it, not checked on the DNA. TRBV7-5 counts as a pseudogene. With termini counted, the CDR3 has 17 amino acids.

V gene TRBV20-1 combines with J gene TRBJ2-3, with TRBD2 as a possible D gene (5 bases). CDR1 is DFQATT and CDR2 is SNEGSKA in the germline V gene (reference sequence). This CDR3 has 16 residues. Here the CDR3 reads CSVGWWAIPEADTQYF. CDR3 sequence (DNA): TGCAGCGTCGGTTGGTGGGCGATTCCGGAGGCAGATACGCAGTATTTT.

A few counts support this clonotype. This sequence joins TRBV6-5 and TRBJ2-2, with no clear D. Trimming stripped 4 bases from V and 9 bases from J, with 9 bases between. The CDR3 has 12 residues. CDR1 is MNHEY, CDR2 SVGAGI, per germline. The CDR3 nucleotides are TGTGCCAGCAGTTGGTCTATCCGGGAGCTGTTTTTT. This sequence encodes CASSWSIRELFF.

V is TRBV27 and J is TRBJ1-1; TRBD1 aligns across 7 bases. The CDR3 spans 15 residues. Germline CDR1 reads MNHEY; CDR2 reads SMNVEV (reference sequence). V shed 5 bases, J shed 1 base, and the junction held 7 bases outside the gene matches. The DNA for the CDR3 is TGTGCCAGCAGTAAAGCCGGGACAGCGAACACTGAAGCTTTCTTT. Translating gives CASSKAGTANTEAFF.

There are a few counts of this clonotype. The V and J genes are TRBV6-1 and TRBJ1-2; D perhaps matches TRBD1 (6 bases). Germline assignment: CDR1 MNHNS and CDR2 SASEGT. Trimming removed 6 bases at V and 5 bases at J, with 16 bases between. The CDR3 covers 14 residues. The CDR3 protein is CASSQGRGAYGYTF. CDR3 sequence (DNA): TGTGCCAGCAGCCAGGGGAGGGGAGCGTATGGCTACACCTTC.

The chain couples TRBV15 to TRBJ2-3; 12 nucleotides agree with TRBD2. Germline V lookup: CDR1 LNHNV, CDR2 YYDKDF (reference sequence). The CDR3 is 19 residues long. Trimming cost V 0 bases and J 0 bases; bases outside gene matches: 7. The CDR3: CATSRDPTSGGPSTDTQYF. The CDR3 bases are TGTGCCACCAGCAGAGATCCCACTAGCGGGGGGCCCAGCACAGATACGCAGTATTTT.

CDR3 residues: CASSEGPTGYEQYF. CDR3 sequence (DNA): TGTGCCAGCAGTGAGGGGCCGACAGGGTACGAGCAGTACTTC. The J gene is TRBJ2-7, the V gene TRBV6-1; 7 bases line up with TRBD1. The trim removed 3 bases at V and 4 bases at J, leaving 6 bases unmatched. The CDR3 extends over 14 amino acids. Germline V gene lookup returns CDR1 MNHNS and CDR2 SASEGT.

The table lists this clonotype with a few counts. V and J are TRBV20-1 and TRBJ1-6; unclear D gene. Germline V lookup: CDR1 DFQATT, CDR2 SNEGSKA (reference sequence). V was shortened by 3 bases and J by 4 bases, with 13 bases between the two germline ends. The CDR3 has 15 amino acids. In DNA, the CDR3 is TGCAGTGCTAGGACGGAGAAAGGGTATAATTCACCCCTCCACTTT. Its protein product is CSARTEKGYNSPLHF.

CDR3 loop: CASSLARTGTPTKNIQYF. The CDR3 nucleotides are TGTGCCAGCAGCTTAGCCCGGACAGGCACCCCAACCAAAAACATTCAGTACTTC. This chain joins TRBV7-6 and TRBJ2-4; TRBD1 aligns across 7 bases. J was trimmed by 2 bases and V by 0 bases; bases with no gene match: 10. The CDR3 is 18 residues long. CDR1 and CDR2 from the germline V gene are SGHVS and FNYEAQ.

This clonotype was recorded a few times. The gene calls are TRBV20-1 and TRBJ2-7, with D tentatively TRBD1 (6 bases). V lost 6 bases and J lost 3, with 12 bases in between. The CDR3 runs to 12 residues. CDR1 DFQATT and CDR2 SNEGSKA come from the germline V gene (reference sequence). CDR3 in DNA: TGCAGTGCCCAGCACAGGGACTACGAGCAGTACTTC. It is translated as CSAQHRDYEQYF.

This clonotype was seen a few times. The chain combines TRBV7-9 with TRBJ2-5; 7 bases fit TRBD1. This CDR3 is built from 14 residues. Trimming took 6 bases from V and 2 from J; bases not matched to a gene: 6. Germline lookup yields CDR1 SEHNR and CDR2 FQNEAQ (reference sequence). The CDR3 sequence: CASRAGTVQETQYF. The CDR3 DNA follows: TGTGCCAGCAGGGCCGGGACAGTACAAGAGACCCAGTACTTC.

This clonotype showed up just a few times. The rearrangement uses TRBV6-1 and TRBJ1-1; a weak D match, TRBD1 (5 bases). The V end lost 8 bases, the J end lost 11 bases, and 18 bases lay between the germline ends. There are 12 residues in the CDR3. Germline assignment: CDR1 MNHNS and CDR2 SASEGT. The CDR3 spells CASRRGGSVAFF. The CDR3 DNA is TGTGCCAGCCGTCGTGGGGGGAGTGTGGCTTTCTTT.